The 13 T cell receptor beta chains below all came from one sample that was sequenced in a study of regulatory T cells. The PCR used 52 TRBV and 13 TRBJ primers. Libraries were prepared by immunoSEQ multiplex PCR; TCRdb keeps only in-frame clonotypes and omits some of them. The table shows about 15,000 clones, with 80% to 95% occurring only once. What was sequenced was CD8+ T cells sorted from blood. These receptors were obtained from a person aged 18-35 years with CD3G deficiency.

The CDR3 coding sequence is TGTGCCAGCAGCAGGGGACCACCGGGGCAGGGGGAAGAGACCCAGTACTTC. This sequence encodes CASSRGPPGQGEETQYF. V usage is TRBV21-1 and J usage is TRBJ2-5; TRBD1, as called in the table, went unchecked against the DNA. TRBV21-1 is a known pseudogene. This CDR3 contains 17 residues.

This chain joins TRBV7-8 and TRBJ1-5, with 7 bases that match TRBD1. The CDR3 is 14 amino acids. The ends lost 3 bases at V and 6 bases at J; junction bases unmatched: 5. Germline lookup yields CDR1 SGHVS and CDR2 FQNEAQ. CDR3 protein: CASSFWDSGQPQHF. The CDR3 nucleotides are TGTGCCAGCAGCTTTTGGGACAGTGGTCAGCCCCAGCATTTT.

The V call is TRBV13, the J call TRBJ2-4; D gene uncertain. The CDR3 extends over 12 amino acids. Germline V CDR1 and CDR2: PRHDT, FYEKMQ (reference sequence). Trimming shortened V by 4 bases and J by 2 bases, and 3 bases separated the two germline ends. The CDR3 region has the DNA TGTGCCAGCAGCTACACCAAAAACATTCAGTACTTC. This codes for CASSYTKNIQYF.

The rearrangement uses TRBV9 and TRBJ2-3, with D possibly matching TRBD2 (5 bases). The germline V gene has CDR1 SGDLS and CDR2 YYNGEE. Trimming removed 3 bases from V and 3 bases from J, with 17 bases in between. The CDR3 loop spans 16 amino acids. Written as DNA, the CDR3 is TGTGCCAGCAGCGAGGTACTAGTGGGTCCGACAGATACGCAGTATTTT. Translating it yields CASSEVLVGPTDTQYF.

This clone was found once. The rearrangement links TRBV19 to TRBJ2-7; TRBD2 matches 11 bases. There are 14 residues in the CDR3. The trim removed 5 bases at V and 3 bases at J, leaving 3 bases unmatched. CDR1 and CDR2 from the germline V gene are LNHDA and SQIVND (reference sequence). The DNA for the CDR3 is TGTGCCAGTAGTCAACTAGCGGGGGTCTACGAGCAGTACTTC. Protein sequence: CASSQLAGVYEQYF.

J is TRBJ1-1 and V is TRBV2, with a possible D match to TRBD1 (6 bases). There are 13 residues in the CDR3. V was pared by 8 bases and J by 1 base, with 11 bases between. Germline assignment: CDR1 SNHLY and CDR2 FYNNEI. CDR3 residues: CASSRGGNTEAFF. The CDR3 region has the DNA TGTGCCAGCTCTAGGGGGGGGAACACTGAAGCTTTCTTT.

The V call is TRBV7-8, the J call TRBJ2-1; weak D call: TRBD2 (5 bases). This CDR3 is built from 17 residues. CDR1 SGHVS and CDR2 FQNEAQ come from the germline V gene. V was trimmed by 7 bases and J by 0 bases, leaving 19 bases between them. CDR3 DNA: TGTGCCAGCACCTCAGCCAGCGGAGGATTCTCCTACAATGAGCAGTTCTTC. Residues: CASTSASGGFSYNEQFF.

The rearrangement links TRBV27 to TRBJ1-1, with 8 bases lining up with TRBD1. The CDR3 length is 15 residues. Germline assignment: CDR1 MNHEY and CDR2 SMNVEV (reference sequence). V shed 5 bases and J 3 bases; nucleotides not matched to a gene: 8. CDR3 nucleotides: TGTGCCAGCAGTATCTCACAGGGGGTGGACACTGAAGCTTTCTTT. Protein: CASSISQGVDTEAFF.

The rearrangement links TRBV19 to TRBJ2-2; 8 bases are a match to TRBD2. V lost 3 bases, J lost 6 bases, and 9 bases stayed unmatched. The germline CDR1 and CDR2 sequences are LNHDA and SQIVND (reference sequence). This CDR3 has 16 residues. This chain's CDR3 is CASSIGAGEGAGELFF. The CDR3 coding sequence is TGTGCCAGTAGTATCGGAGCGGGGGAGGGCGCCGGGGAGCTGTTTTTT.

The CDR3 nucleotides are TGTGCCAGCAGCCAAGGTTTAGGTCCCACCTCATACGAGCAGTACTTC. This sequence encodes CASSQGLGPTSYEQYF. The rearrangement uses TRBV14 and TRBJ2-7; D not certain. V shed 1 base and J shed 4 bases, with 17 bases lying between them. Germline-derived CDR1 and CDR2 are SGHDN and FVKESK. The CDR3 has 16 residues.

This clone was counted between two and nine times. This chain connects TRBV27 to TRBJ2-7, with 7 bases matching TRBD1. The V gene's germline CDR1 is MNHEY and CDR2 SMNVEV (reference sequence). CDR3 length equals 13 residues. The V and J ends lost 3 bases and 6 bases, in that order; junction bases with no gene match: 5. The CDR3 sequence is CASSLTGYSEQYF. Written as DNA, the CDR3 is TGTGCCAGCAGTTTGACAGGGTACTCCGAGCAGTACTTC.

This chain links TRBV9 with TRBJ1-4; D uncertain. V lost 0 bases, J lost 7 bases, and 7 bases lay in between. CDR3 length equals 13 residues. From germline, CDR1 is SGDLS and CDR2 YYNGEE. CDR3: CASSVVSGEKLFF. The CDR3 nucleotides are TGTGCCAGCAGCGTAGTGTCTGGTGAAAAACTGTTTTTT.

The table lists this clone with a count of one. This chain connects TRBV7-9 to TRBJ2-5; 12 nucleotides align to TRBD1. The CDR3 runs to 15 residues. The trim removed 3 bases at V and 5 bases at J, leaving 4 bases unmatched. Germline CDR1 reads SEHNR; CDR2 reads FQNEAQ (reference sequence). CDR3 sequence: CASSFLGQGAETQYF. Written as DNA, the CDR3 is TGTGCCAGCAGCTTCCTGGGACAGGGGGCTGAGACCCAGTACTTC.